This is a list of T cell receptor beta chains from one sample in a study of preoperative IRX-2 immunotherapy in early breast cancer. Here immunoSEQ multiplex PCR was the method, and the copy in TCRdb shows in-frame clones only, minus some. The sample includes roughly 40,000 clones, roughly 80% of them seen just once. Sequencing used tumor tissue, obtained after IRX-2 immunotherapy. The receptors come from a human donor with breast cancer. Each CDR3 is given with its conserved first and last residue. D genes are given only for firm matches. Size is stated for part of the rows, as once, few or many counts, or as a class when the clone is expanded.

TRBV7-6,.,TRBJ1-2,.,CASSLPGSNYGYTF,TGTGCCAGCAGCTTACCGGGGTCAAACTATGGCTACACCTTC
TRBV5-1,TRBD1,TRBJ2-1,.,CASSSDYIPGQLNRGYNEQFF,TGCGCCAGCAGCTCTGACTATATCCCGGGACAGTTAAACCGAGGGTACAATGAGCAGTTCTTC
TRBV1,.,TRBJ2-3,.,CASSEELGASFPDTQYF,TGCGCCAGCAGCGAAGAACTTGGAGCTAGCTTTCCAGATACGCAGTATTTT
TRBV28,.,TRBJ2-7,few,CASSLWSGTYEQYF,TGTGCCAGCAGTTTATGGTCCGGGACCTACGAGCAGTACTTC
TRBV12-5,TRBD2,TRBJ2-2,few,CASTRRLAGVTGELFF,TGTGCCAGCACCCGGAGACTAGCGGGAGTTACCGGGGAGCTGTTTTTT
TRBV23-1,TRBD2,TRBJ2-7,few,CASSQVELAAEQYF,TGCGCCAGCAGCCAAGTCGAGCTAGCGGCCGAGCAGTACTTC
TRBV12-1,.,TRBJ2-1,.,CASSSNVHNEQFF,TGTGCCAGCAGCTCCAACGTACACAATGAGCAGTTCTTC
TRBV11-3,.,TRBJ1-5,.,CASSFDMGENQPQHF,TGTGCCAGCAGCTTTGACATGGGAGAGAATCAGCCCCAGCATTTT
TRBV11-3,TRBD1,TRBJ1-1,.,CASSPPGGPAIEAFF,TGTGCCAGCAGCCCCCCAGGGGGACCCGCGATTGAAGCTTTCTTT
TRBV29-1,.,TRBJ1-3,.,CSGSTGFSGNTIYF,TGCAGCGGGTCGACAGGTTTCTCTGGAAACACCATATATTTT
TRBV28,.,TRBJ1-5,.,CASSPLGSNQPQHF,TGTGCCAGCAGTCCCCTGGGTAGCAATCAGCCCCAGCATTTT
TRBV5-8,.,TRBJ2-7,.,CASSLDNWSYEQYF,TGTGCCAGCAGCCTCGACAATTGGTCCTACGAGCAGTACTTC
TRBV19,TRBD1,TRBJ1-4,.,CASSPRQGSTNEKLFF,TGTGCCAGTAGCCCCCGACAGGGTTCCACTAATGAAAAACTGTTTTTT
TRBV6-8,TRBD2,TRBJ2-1,once,CASSYPLAGGFSYNEQFF,TGTGCCAGCAGTTACCCTCTAGCGGGAGGATTCTCCTACAATGAGCAGTTCTTC
TRBV11-3,.,TRBJ2-7,.,CASSLGAQGIGEQYF,TGTGCCAGCAGCTTAGGCGCTCAGGGGATCGGCGAGCAGTACTTC
TRBV19,TRBD1,TRBJ2-1,.,CASRQGFLSYNEQFF,TGTGCCAGTCGACAGGGCTTTTTATCCTACAATGAGCAGTTCTTC
TRBV29-1,TRBD1,TRBJ1-6,.,CSGTGTGPGSPLHF,TGCAGCGGCACCGGGACAGGACCCGGTTCACCCCTCCACTTT
TRBV15,.,TRBJ1-1,.,CATSRDGRNTEAFF,TGTGCCACCAGCAGAGATGGAAGAAACACTGAAGCTTTCTTT
TRBV19,.,TRBJ2-7,once,CASSPGQTYEQYF,TGTGCCAGTAGCCCAGGACAGACCTACGAGCAGTACTTC
TRBV7-1,.,TRBJ2-5,few,CASGTRGKETQYF,TGTGCCAGCGGGACGAGAGGGAAAGAGACCCAGTACTTC
TRBV7-1,TRBD1,TRBJ2-2,once,CASSRDRVTGELFF,TGTGCCAGCAGCCGGGACAGGGTCACCGGGGAGCTGTTTTTT
TRBV7-4,.,TRBJ1-4,.,CASSESRGGNEKLFF,TGTGCCAGCAGCGAAAGCAGGGGAGGGAATGAAAAACTGTTTTTT
TRBV11-3,TRBD2,TRBJ2-1,.,CASSPRTSGRGYNEQFF,TGTGCCAGCAGCCCCAGGACTAGCGGGAGAGGGTACAATGAGCAGTTCTTC
TRBV6-8,TRBD1,TRBJ1-4,.,CASRSTGGGEKLFF,TGTGCCAGCAGGTCGACAGGGGGCGGTGAAAAACTGTTTTTT
TRBV11-3,TRBD2,TRBJ2-5,once,CASSQGLAGAETQYF,TGTGCCAGCAGCCAGGGACTAGCGGGGGCGGAGACCCAGTACTTC
TRBV19,TRBD1,TRBJ1-4,.,CASSKQGAGYEKLFF,TGTGCCAGTAGTAAACAGGGGGCCGGATATGAAAAACTGTTTTTT
TRBV23-1,.,TRBJ2-7,.,CASRARMGTQQYF,TGCGCCAGCAGGGCAAGAATGGGGACCCAGCAGTACTTC
TRBV19,.,TRBJ2-5,few,CASSSQETQYF,TGTGCCAGCTCATCCCAAGAGACCCAGTACTTC
TRBV6-8,.,TRBJ1-5,.,CASSYAGGRNQPQHF,TGTGCCAGCAGTTACGCGGGCGGCCGCAATCAGCCCCAGCATTTT
TRBV23-1,.,TRBJ1-2,few,CASSQSGSYGYTF,TGCGCCAGCAGTCAATCGGGCAGCTATGGCTACACCTTC
TRBV19,.,TRBJ1-1,.,CASRTGTDSARAEAFF,TGTGCCAGTAGAACCGGGACCGACAGCGCGAGGGCTGAAGCTTTCTTT
TRBV29-1,.,TRBJ2-6,.,CSVDNPGANVLTF,TGCAGCGTTGACAACCCTGGGGCCAACGTCCTGACTTTC
TRBV6-8,TRBD1,TRBJ2-7,.,CASTTGGSYEQYF,TGTGCCAGTACGACAGGGGGGTCCTACGAGCAGTACTTC
TRBV5-1,.,TRBJ2-3,.,CASSLSGAADTQYF,TGCGCCAGCAGCTTGTCAGGGGCCGCAGATACGCAGTATTTT
TRBV8-2,.,TRBJ2-3,.,CASSLAGLAADTQYF,TGTGCCAGCAGTTTAGCGGGACTAGCCGCAGATACGCAGTATTTT
TRBV5-1,.,TRBJ1-5,.,CASSLDSISNQPQHF,TGCGCCAGCAGCCTTGATTCTATTAGCAATCAGCCCCAGCATTTT
TRBV7-7,.,TRBJ1-1,.,CASSPASRIANTEAFF,TGTGCCAGCAGCCCGGCCTCGAGGATAGCGAACACTGAAGCTTTCTTT
TRBV19,.,TRBJ2-7,once,CASSRGDISFYEQYF,TGTGCCAGTAGCCGGGGGGACATATCTTTCTACGAGCAGTACTTC
TRBV18,.,TRBJ2-7,.,CASSPSSGGSSYEQYF,TGTGCCAGCTCACCATCGTCAGGGGGGAGCTCCTACGAGCAGTACTTC
TRBV6-8,.,TRBJ1-5,.,CASKVDYSNQPQHF,TGTGCCAGCAAAGTAGACTATAGCAATCAGCCCCAGCATTTT